The sequence of this TCR beta chain was determined in a study of OX40 agonist ivuxolimab in advanced cancers. TCRdb's copy holds only in-frame clones and misses some; the assay was immunoSEQ multiplex PCR. The top ten clones hold about 1.9% of a sample with tens of thousands of clones, 60% to 85% of them seen once. The V gene lost 7 bases and the J gene lost 6 bases, with 16 bases spanning the gap. This CDR3 is 15 amino acids long. Looked up from germline, CDR1 is SGHTA and CDR2 is FQGNSA. This receptor was identified in an adult with an advanced solid tumor such as melanoma, head and neck, liver or kidney cancer. The chain carries TRBV7-2 and TRBJ1-6; D gene uncertain. The input for sequencing was CD4+ or CD8+ T cells sorted from blood, taken in a trial of the OX40 agonist ivuxolimab. The CDR3 nucleotides are TGTGCCAGCAACCTACTCGACTCGCCTAATTCACCCCTCCACTTT. Translation gives CASNLLDSPNSPLHF.